This TCR beta chain came from a study of blood T cell repertoires in COVID-19. Study background: From the United States, Italy and Spain came samples of acute and convalescent COVID-19.

The germline V gene encodes CDR1 SGHNT and CDR2 YENEEA. This CDR3 comprises 12 residues. Trimming removed 0 bases at V and 9 bases at J, with 8 bases between. The count of this clone is one. Under the authors' procedure: How many nucleated cells were present was estimated from reference gene primer amplification. Sequencing used immunoSEQ multiplex PCR; TCRdb keeps in-frame clones, though not all of them. V, J and clone size were drawn from that table, and D and trimming were deduced from the DNA. Here the sample spans 150,000 to 200,000 clones, 85% to 95% being singletons. V usage is TRBV11-3 and J usage is TRBJ1-1; TRBD1 is a possible D gene (5 bases). Sequencing was performed on peripheral blood. The source of this sequence is a woman aged 45-59 years with acute or convalescent COVID-19. Here the CDR3 DNA reads TGTGCCAGCAGCTTAGATAAGGGGAAAGCTTTCTTT. This translates into CASSLDKGKAFF. Together with reference TRBV11-3 and TRBJ1-1, the CDR3 gives the full variable domain: EAGVVQSPRYKIIEKKQPVAFWCNPISGHNTLYWYLQNLGQGPELLIRYENEEAVDDSQLPKDRFSAERLKGVDSTLKIQPAELGDSAVYLCASSLDKGKAFFGQGTRLTVV.